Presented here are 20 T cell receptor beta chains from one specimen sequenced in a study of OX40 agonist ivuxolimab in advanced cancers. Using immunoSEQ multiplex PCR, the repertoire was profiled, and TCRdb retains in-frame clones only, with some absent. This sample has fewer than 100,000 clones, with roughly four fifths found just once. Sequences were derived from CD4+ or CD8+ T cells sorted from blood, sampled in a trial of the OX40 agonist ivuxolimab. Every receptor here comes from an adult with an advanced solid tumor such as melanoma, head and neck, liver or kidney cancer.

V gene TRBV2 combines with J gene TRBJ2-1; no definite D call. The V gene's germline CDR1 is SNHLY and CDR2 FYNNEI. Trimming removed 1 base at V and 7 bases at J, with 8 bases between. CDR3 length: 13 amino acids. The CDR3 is CASSEEIGNEQFF. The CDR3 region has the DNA TGTGCCAGCAGTGAAGAAATAGGGAATGAGCAGTTCTTC.

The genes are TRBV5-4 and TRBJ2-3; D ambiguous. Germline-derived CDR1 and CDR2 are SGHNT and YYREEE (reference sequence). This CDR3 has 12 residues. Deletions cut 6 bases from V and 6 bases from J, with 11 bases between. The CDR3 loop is CASTRVGDTQYF. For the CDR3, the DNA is TGTGCCAGCACCCGGGTGGGGGATACGCAGTATTTT.

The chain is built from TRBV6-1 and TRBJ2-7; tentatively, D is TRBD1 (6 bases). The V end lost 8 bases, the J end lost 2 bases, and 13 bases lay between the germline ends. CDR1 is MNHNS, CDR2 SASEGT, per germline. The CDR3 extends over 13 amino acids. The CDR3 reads CASARGNAYEQYF. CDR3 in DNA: TGTGCCAGCGCCAGGGGTAATGCCTACGAGCAGTACTTC.

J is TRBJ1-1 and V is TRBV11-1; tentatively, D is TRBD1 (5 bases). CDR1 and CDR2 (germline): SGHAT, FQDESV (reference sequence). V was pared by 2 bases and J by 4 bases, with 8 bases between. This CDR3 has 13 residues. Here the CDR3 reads CASSLPGGTEAFF. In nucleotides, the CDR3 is TGTGCCAGCAGCTTACCCGGGGGCACTGAAGCTTTCTTT.

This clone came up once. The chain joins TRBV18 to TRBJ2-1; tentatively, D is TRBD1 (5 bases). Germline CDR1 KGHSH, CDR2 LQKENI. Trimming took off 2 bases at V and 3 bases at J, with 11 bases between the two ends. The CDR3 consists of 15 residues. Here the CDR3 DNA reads TGTGCCAGCTCACCATTCAGGGTCGACTACAATGAGCAGTTCTTC. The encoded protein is CASSPFRVDYNEQFF.

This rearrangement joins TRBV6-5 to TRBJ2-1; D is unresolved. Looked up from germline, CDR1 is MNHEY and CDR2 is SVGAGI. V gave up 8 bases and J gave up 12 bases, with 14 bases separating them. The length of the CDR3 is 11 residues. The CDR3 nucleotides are TGTGCCAGCTTCGGCCACGGACGGCAGTTCTTC. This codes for CASFGHGRQFF.

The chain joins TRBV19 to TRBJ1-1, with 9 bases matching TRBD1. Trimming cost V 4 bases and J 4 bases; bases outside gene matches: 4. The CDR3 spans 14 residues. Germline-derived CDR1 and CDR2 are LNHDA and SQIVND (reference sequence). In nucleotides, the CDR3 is TGTGCCAGTAGTAATACAGGGGGCCGCACTGAAGCTTTCTTT. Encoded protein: CASSNTGGRTEAFF. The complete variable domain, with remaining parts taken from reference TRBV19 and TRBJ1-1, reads DGGITQSPKYLFRKEGQNVTLSCEQNLNHDAMYWYRQDPGQGLRLIYYSQIVNDFQKGDIAEGYSVSREKKESFPLTVTSAQKNPTAFYLCASSNTGGRTEAFFGQGTRLTVV.

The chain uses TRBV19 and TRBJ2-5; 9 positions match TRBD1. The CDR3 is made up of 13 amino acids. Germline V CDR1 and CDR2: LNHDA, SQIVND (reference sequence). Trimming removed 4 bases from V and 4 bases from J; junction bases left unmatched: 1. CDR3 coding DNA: TGTGCCAGTAGTAACAGGGGGCGAGAGACCCAGTACTTC. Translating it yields CASSNRGRETQYF.

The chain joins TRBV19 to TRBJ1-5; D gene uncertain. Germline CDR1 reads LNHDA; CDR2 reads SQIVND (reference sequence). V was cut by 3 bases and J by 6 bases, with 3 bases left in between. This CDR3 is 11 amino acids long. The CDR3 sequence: CASSICQPQHF. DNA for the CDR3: TGTGCCAGTAGTATTTGTCAGCCCCAGCATTTT.

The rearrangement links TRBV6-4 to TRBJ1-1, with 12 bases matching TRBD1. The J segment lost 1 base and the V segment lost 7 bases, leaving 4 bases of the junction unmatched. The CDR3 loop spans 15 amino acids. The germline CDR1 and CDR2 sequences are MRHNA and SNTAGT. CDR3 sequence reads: CASKGQGAKNTEAFF. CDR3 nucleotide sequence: TGTGCCAGCAAGGGACAGGGGGCGAAGAACACTGAAGCTTTCTTT.

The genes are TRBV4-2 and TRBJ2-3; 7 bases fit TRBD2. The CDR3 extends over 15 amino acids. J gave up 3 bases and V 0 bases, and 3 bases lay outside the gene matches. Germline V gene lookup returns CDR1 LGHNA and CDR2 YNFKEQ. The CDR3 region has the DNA TGTGCCAGCAGCCAAGAGACTAGCAGGACAGATACGCAGTATTTT. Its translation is CASSQETSRTDTQYF.

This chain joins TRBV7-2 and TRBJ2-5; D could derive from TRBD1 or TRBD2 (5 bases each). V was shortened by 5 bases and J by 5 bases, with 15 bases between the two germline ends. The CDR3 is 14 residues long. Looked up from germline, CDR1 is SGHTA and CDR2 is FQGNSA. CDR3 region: CASSPAWGPETQYF. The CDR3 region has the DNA TGTGCCAGCAGCCCCGCCTGGGGACCGGAGACCCAGTACTTC.

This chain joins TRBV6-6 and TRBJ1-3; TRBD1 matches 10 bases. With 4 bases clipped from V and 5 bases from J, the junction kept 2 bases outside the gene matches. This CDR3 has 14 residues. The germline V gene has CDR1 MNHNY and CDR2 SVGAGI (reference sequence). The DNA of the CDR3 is TGTGCCAGCAGTTCGGGACAGGGGAGAAACACCATATATTTT. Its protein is CASSSGQGRNTIYF.

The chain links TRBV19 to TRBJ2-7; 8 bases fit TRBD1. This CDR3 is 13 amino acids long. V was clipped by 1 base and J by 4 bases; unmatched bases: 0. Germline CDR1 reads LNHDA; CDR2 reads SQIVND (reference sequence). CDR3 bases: TGTGCCAGTAGTATAGGACAGGGGTACGAGCAGTACTTC. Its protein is CASSIGQGYEQYF.

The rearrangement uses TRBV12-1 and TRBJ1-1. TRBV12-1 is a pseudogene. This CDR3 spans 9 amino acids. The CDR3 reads CASSFVAFF. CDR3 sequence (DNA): TGTGCCAGCAGCTTTGTAGCTTTCTTT.

The CDR3: CASSISPTSNYGYTF. CDR3 nucleotides: TGTGCCAGTAGTATTTCCCCGACAAGTAACTATGGCTACACCTTC. This chain links TRBV19 with TRBJ1-2; the D is unclear. The germline gives CDR1 LNHDA, CDR2 SQIVND (reference sequence). This CDR3 is 15 amino acids long. V lost 3 bases and J lost 1, with 12 bases in between.

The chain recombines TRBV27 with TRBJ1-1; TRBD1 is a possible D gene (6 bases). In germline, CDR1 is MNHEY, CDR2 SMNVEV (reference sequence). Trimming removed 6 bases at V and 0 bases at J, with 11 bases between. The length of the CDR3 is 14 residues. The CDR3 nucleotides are TGTGCCAGCAGACCAGGACAGCTGAACACTGAAGCTTTCTTT. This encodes CASRPGQLNTEAFF.

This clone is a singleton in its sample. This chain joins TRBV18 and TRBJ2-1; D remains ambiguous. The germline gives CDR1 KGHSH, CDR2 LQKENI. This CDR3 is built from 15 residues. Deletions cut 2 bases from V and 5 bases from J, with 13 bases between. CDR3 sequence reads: CASSPSILRDNEQFF. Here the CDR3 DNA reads TGTGCCAGCTCACCATCCATACTTAGGGACAATGAGCAGTTCTTC.

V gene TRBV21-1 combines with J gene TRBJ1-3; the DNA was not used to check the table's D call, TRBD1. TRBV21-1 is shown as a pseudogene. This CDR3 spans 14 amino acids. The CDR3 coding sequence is TGTGCCAGCACCAGGGTCCACGCTGGAAACACCATATATTTT. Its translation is CASTRVHAGNTIYF.

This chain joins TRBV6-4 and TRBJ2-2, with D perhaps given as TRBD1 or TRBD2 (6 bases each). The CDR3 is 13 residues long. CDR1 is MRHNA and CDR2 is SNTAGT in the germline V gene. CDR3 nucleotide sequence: TGTGCAGCGCGGGACACTAACACCGGGGAGCTGTTTTTT. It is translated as CAARDTNTGELFF.